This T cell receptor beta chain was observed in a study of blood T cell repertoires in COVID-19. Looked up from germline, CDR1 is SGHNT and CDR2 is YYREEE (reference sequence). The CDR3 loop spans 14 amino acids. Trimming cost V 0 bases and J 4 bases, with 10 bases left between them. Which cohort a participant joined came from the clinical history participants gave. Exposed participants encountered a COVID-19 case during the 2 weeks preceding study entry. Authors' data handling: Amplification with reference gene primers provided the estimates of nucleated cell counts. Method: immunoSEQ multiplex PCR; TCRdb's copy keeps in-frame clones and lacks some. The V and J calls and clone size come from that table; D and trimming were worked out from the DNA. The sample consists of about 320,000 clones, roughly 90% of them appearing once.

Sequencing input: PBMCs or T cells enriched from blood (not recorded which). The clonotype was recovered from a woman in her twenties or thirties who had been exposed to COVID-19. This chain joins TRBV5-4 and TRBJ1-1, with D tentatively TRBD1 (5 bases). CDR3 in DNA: TGTGCCAGCAGCTTGGCCCAGGGAAGCACTGAAGCTTTCTTT. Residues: CASSLAQGSTEAFF. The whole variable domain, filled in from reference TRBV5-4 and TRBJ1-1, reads ETGVTQSPTHLIKTRGQQVTLRCSSQSGHNTVSWYQQALGQGPQFIFQYYREEENGRGNFPPRFSGLQFPNYSSELNVNALELDDSALYLCASSLAQGSTEAFFGQGTRLTVV.